This T cell receptor beta chain originates from a study of spatial heterogeneity in lung cancer. About the study: Raw reads contained each unique TCR and UMI combination more than ten times on average.

In its sample, this clonotype ranks as medium-sized. Carried by each TCR cDNA molecule was a unique molecular identifier. MiXCR, applied by TCRdb to the 5' RACE reads, yields one record per CDR3 protein. The sample contains about 10,000 distinct CDR3 sequences, 20% to 25% of which appear only once. V was cut by 10 bases and J by 4 bases, with 13 bases left in between. The CDR3 extends over 12 amino acids. Germline V gene sequence: CDR1 ENHRY, CDR2 SYGVKD. Time point specified: blood at routine non-recurrence follow-up after resection. Whole RNA, which was extracted from tumor, nontumor lung tissue or frozen PBMC, was sequenced without any cell sorting.

Specimen: PBMCs, collected at follow-up. The source is a male donor with early-stage non-small cell lung cancer. V is TRBV10-3 and J is TRBJ1-2, with a tentative D call TRBD1 (5 bases). The CDR3 protein is CATFREGYGYTF. CDR3 bases: TGTGCCACCTTCAGGGAGGGCTATGGCTACACCTTC.